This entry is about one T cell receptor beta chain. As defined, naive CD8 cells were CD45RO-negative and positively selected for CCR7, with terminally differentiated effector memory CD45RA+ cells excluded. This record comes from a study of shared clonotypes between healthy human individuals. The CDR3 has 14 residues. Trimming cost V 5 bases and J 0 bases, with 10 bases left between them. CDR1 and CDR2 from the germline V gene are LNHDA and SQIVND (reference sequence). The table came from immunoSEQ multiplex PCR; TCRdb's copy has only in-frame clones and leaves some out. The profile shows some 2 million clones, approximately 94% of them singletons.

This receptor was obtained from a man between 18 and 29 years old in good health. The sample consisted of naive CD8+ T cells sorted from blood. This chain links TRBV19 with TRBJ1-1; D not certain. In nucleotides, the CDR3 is TGTGCCAGTAGTGCTGGGTTGATGAACACTGAAGCTTTCTTT. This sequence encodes CASSAGLMNTEAFF.